Shown below are 15 T cell receptor beta chains from a single sample sequenced in a study of shared clonotypes between healthy human individuals. This table comes from immunoSEQ multiplex PCR, and its TCRdb copy is limited to in-frame clones, with some not included. This sample has more than 1,200,000 clones, with about 98.5% found just once. The sequencing sample was made of naive CD4+ T cells sorted from blood. Subset: CD45RA+ positively selected. These TCRs come from a young man in good health.

V is TRBV2 and J is TRBJ2-6, with D possibly being TRBD1 (5 bases). There are 15 residues in the CDR3. Germline CDR1 and CDR2: SNHLY and FYNNEI. Trimming took off 1 base at V and 3 bases at J, with 7 bases between the two ends. CDR3 bases: TGTGCCAGCAGTGAAGGTCAGGGTGGGGCCAACGTCCTGACTTTC. Amino acid sequence: CASSEGQGGANVLTF.

This clone was recorded once. The V and J genes are TRBV19 and TRBJ1-5; D gene unclear. Trimming pared 3 bases from V and 3 bases from J, leaving 18 bases between. Germline lookup yields CDR1 LNHDA and CDR2 SQIVND (reference sequence). The CDR3 spans 17 residues. The CDR3 nucleotides are TGTGCCAGTAGTATTTGGGCAGGATTTGACGACAATCAGCCCCAGCATTTT. As protein: CASSIWAGFDDNQPQHF.

The rearrangement joins TRBV28 to TRBJ2-3; 9 bases align to TRBD2. Unmatched junction bases numbered 5, after V lost 10 bases and J lost 3 bases. There are 13 residues in the CDR3. The germline V gene encodes CDR1 MDHEN and CDR2 SYDVKM. The CDR3 sequence: CATAGGGTDTQYF. In nucleotides, the CDR3 is TGTGCCACCGCGGGAGGGGGGACAGATACGCAGTATTTT.

This chain uses TRBV4-3 with TRBJ2-2; D call uncertain. Trimming took off 0 bases at V and 9 bases at J, with 8 bases between the two ends. CDR1 is LGHNA and CDR2 is YSLEER in the germline V gene. The CDR3 is 13 amino acids. CDR3 protein: CASSQDRQRELFF. The CDR3 region has the DNA TGCGCCAGCAGCCAAGATCGGCAGAGGGAGCTGTTTTTT.

This clone was observed a single time. The chain employs TRBV5-1 and TRBJ2-5; D possibly matches TRBD1 or TRBD2 (5 bases each). The CDR3 has 16 amino acids. CDR1 is SGHRS and CDR2 is YFSETQ in the germline V gene. V was clipped by 1 base and J by 5 bases, with 18 bases between them. The CDR3 here is CASSLMGDRTGETQYF. CDR3 DNA: TGCGCCAGCAGCTTGATGGGAGACAGAACCGGGGAGACCCAGTACTTC.

This chain joins TRBV11-2 and TRBJ1-3; D is unclear. Germline CDR1 and CDR2: SGHAT and FQNNGV. The CDR3 runs to 16 residues. V lost 0 bases to trimming and J lost 1 base, with 10 bases between them. In DNA form, the CDR3 reads TGTGCCAGCAGCTTAGAGGCAGTCTATTCTGGAAACACCATATATTTT. Translating it yields CASSLEAVYSGNTIYF. Complete variable domain (other parts from reference TRBV11-2 and TRBJ1-3): EAGVAQSPRYKIIEKRQSVAFWCNPISGHATLYWYQQILGQGPKLLIQFQNNGVVDDSQLPKDRFSAERLKGVDSTLKIQPAKLEDSAVYLCASSLEAVYSGNTIYFGEGSWLTVV.

J is TRBJ2-3 and V is TRBV11-2, with 8 nucleotides matching TRBD1. Germline CDR1 SGHAT, CDR2 FQNNGV. Trimming removed 5 bases from V and 4 bases from J; junction bases left unmatched: 8. The CDR3 extends over 15 amino acids. The CDR3 region is CASSEKGQGSDTQYF. DNA for the CDR3: TGTGCCAGCAGCGAAAAAGGACAGGGTTCAGATACGCAGTATTTT.

The chain employs TRBV5-4 and TRBJ2-2, with D perhaps TRBD1 (6 bases). From germline, CDR1 is SGHNT and CDR2 YYREEE (reference sequence). This CDR3 is built from 16 residues. Between the trimmed V and J ends, which lost 0 bases and 1 base, there was a span of 10 bases. CDR3 region: CASSLEQGVNTGELFF. The CDR3 nucleotides are TGTGCCAGCAGCTTGGAACAGGGAGTGAACACCGGGGAGCTGTTTTTT.

This chain connects TRBV19 to TRBJ2-5, with 7 bases fitting TRBD2. Per the germline V gene, CDR1 is LNHDA and CDR2 is SQIVND (reference sequence). The CDR3 extends over 17 amino acids. J lost 11 bases, V lost 1 base, and 19 bases had no gene match. The CDR3 here is CASSIVGGGAAFGAQYF. The CDR3 bases are TGTGCCAGTAGTATAGTCGGGGGAGGGGCGGCCTTTGGAGCGCAGTACTTC.

The chain employs TRBV6-1 and TRBJ2-7; D gene uncertain. The ends were cut back, 0 bases at V and 5 bases at J, with 17 bases in the middle. The length of the CDR3 is 16 residues. Germline lookup yields CDR1 MNHNS and CDR2 SASEGT. This CDR3 is CASSEARLIWVHEQYF. Here the CDR3 DNA reads TGTGCCAGCAGTGAAGCCCGACTGATTTGGGTCCACGAGCAGTACTTC.

As concerns this clone: The sample contains more than one DNA sequence encoding this CDR3. The chain carries TRBV5-1 and TRBJ2-7; D perhaps matches TRBD1 (5 bases). Germline CDR1 and CDR2: SGHRS and YFSETQ. Trimming took 3 bases from V and 2 from J, leaving 9 bases between them. The CDR3 contains 13 residues. Here the CDR3 reads CASSSGLAYEQYF. CDR3 in DNA: TGCGCCAGCAGCTCAGGGCTGGCCTACGAGCAGTACTTC.

The chain uses TRBV9 and TRBJ1-4, with D maybe TRBD1 (6 bases). The CDR3 runs to 15 residues. The V gene's germline CDR1 is SGDLS and CDR2 YYNGEE. The V gene lost 0 bases and the J gene lost 8 bases, with 14 bases spanning the gap. CDR3 region: CASSVEGGALEKLFF. The CDR3 bases are TGTGCCAGCAGCGTAGAAGGGGGGGCATTAGAAAAACTGTTTTTT.

This clone has just one count. V usage is TRBV18 and J usage is TRBJ1-5, with D unclear. The CDR3 totals 13 residues. Per germline, CDR1 KGHSH and CDR2 LQKENI. V lost 4 bases to trimming and J lost 11 bases, with 15 bases between them. CDR3 bases: TGTGCCAGCTCACTGCGTGAGGGCGTGGCCCAGCATTTT. Translation: CASSLREGVAQHF.

This chain links TRBV7-9 with TRBJ1-1; D unclear. CDR1 is SEHNR and CDR2 is FQNEAQ in the germline V gene (reference sequence). This CDR3 has 12 residues. V dropped 1 base and J dropped 4 bases, with 4 bases sitting between them. The DNA of the CDR3 is TGTGCCAGCAGCTTAGTTCCCACTGAAGCTTTCTTT. Translated, it gives CASSLVPTEAFF.

V usage is TRBV7-9 and J usage is TRBJ1-1; D gene uncertain. The germline CDR1 and CDR2 sequences are SEHNR and FQNEAQ (reference sequence). Trimming removed 1 base at V and 1 base at J, with 10 bases between. The CDR3 runs 15 residues. The CDR3 nucleotides are TGTGCCAGCAGCTTAGAAGGGCTAGGGAACACTGAAGCTTTCTTT. Amino acid sequence: CASSLEGLGNTEAFF. Full variable domain (rest looked up from reference TRBV7-9 and TRBJ1-1): DTGVSQNPRHKITKRGQNVTFRCDPISEHNRLYWYRQTLGQGPEFLTYFQNEAQLEKSRLLSDRFSAERPKGSFSTLEIQRTEQGDSAMYLCASSLEGLGNTEAFFGQGTRLTVV.